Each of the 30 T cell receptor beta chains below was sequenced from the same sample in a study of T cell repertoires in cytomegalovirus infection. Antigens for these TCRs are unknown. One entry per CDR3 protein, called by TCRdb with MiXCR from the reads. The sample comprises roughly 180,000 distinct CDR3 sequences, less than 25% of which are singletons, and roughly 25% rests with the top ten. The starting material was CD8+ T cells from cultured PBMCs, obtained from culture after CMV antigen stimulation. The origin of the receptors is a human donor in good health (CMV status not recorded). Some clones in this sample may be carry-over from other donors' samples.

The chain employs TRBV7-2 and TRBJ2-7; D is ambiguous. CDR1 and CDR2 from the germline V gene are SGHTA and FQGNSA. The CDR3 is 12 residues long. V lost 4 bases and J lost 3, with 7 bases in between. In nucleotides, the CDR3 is TGTGCCAGCAGCTCGAACGACTACGAGCAGTACGTC. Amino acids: CASSSNDYEQYV.

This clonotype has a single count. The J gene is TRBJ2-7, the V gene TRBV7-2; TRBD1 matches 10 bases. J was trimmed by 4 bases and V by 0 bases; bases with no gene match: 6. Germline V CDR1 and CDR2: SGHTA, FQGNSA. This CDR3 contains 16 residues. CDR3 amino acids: CASSLAGTGVGYEQYF. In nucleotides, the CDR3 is TGTGCCAGCAGCTTAGCGGGGACAGGGGTTGGGTACGAGCAGTACTTC. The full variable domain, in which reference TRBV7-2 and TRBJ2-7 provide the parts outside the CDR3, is GAGVSQSPSNKVTEKGKDVELRCDPISGHTALYWYRQSLGQGLEFLIYFQGNSAPDKSGLPSDRFSAERTGGSVSTLTIQRTQQEDSAVYLCASSLAGTGVGYEQYFGPGTRLTVT.

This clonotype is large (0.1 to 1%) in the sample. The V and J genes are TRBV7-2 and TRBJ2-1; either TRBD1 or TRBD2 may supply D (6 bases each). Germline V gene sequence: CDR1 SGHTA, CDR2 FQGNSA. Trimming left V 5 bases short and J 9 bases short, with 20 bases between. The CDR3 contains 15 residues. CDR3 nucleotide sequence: TGTGCCAGCAGCCATAGGAGGGGGTCTCAGGGTGAGCAGTTCTTC. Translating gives CASSHRRGSQGEQFF. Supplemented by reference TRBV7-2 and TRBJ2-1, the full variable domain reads GAGVSQSPSNKVTEKGKDVELRCDPISGHTALYWYRQSLGQGLEFLIYFQGNSAPDKSGLPSDRFSAERTGGSVSTLTIQRTQQEDSAVYLCASSHRRGSQGEQFFGPGTRLTVL.

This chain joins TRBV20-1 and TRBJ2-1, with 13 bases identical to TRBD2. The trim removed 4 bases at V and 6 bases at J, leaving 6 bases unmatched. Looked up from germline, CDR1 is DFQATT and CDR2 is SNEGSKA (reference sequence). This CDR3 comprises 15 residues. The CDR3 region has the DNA TGCAGTGCTACACTAGCGGGGGGGCCCGGCAATGAGCAGTTCTTC. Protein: CSATLAGGPGNEQFF.

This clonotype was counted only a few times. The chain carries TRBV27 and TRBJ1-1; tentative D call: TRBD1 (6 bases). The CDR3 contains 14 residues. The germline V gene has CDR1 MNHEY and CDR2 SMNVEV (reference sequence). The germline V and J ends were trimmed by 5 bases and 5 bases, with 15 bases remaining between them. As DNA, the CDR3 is TGTGCCAGCAGTCGCGGGACATGGGGAACTGAAGCTTTCTTT. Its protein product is CASSRGTWGTEAFF.

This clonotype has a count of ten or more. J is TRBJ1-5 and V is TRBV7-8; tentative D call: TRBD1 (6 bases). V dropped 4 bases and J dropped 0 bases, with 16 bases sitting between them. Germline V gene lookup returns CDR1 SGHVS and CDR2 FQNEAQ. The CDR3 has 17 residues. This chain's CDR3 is CASSSGAGAGSNQPQHF. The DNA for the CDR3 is TGTGCCAGCAGCTCGGGCGCAGGGGCTGGTAGCAATCAGCCCCAGCATTTT. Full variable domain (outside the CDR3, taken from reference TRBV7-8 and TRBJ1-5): GAGVSQSPRYKVAKRGQDVALRCDPISGHVSLFWYQQALGQGPEFLTYFQNEAQLDKSGLPSDRFFAERPEGSVSTLKIQRTQQEDSAVYLCASSSGAGAGSNQPQHFGDGTRLSIL.

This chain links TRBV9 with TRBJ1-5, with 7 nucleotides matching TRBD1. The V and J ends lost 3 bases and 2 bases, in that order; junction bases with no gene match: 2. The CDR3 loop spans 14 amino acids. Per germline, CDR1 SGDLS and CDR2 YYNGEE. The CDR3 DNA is TGTGCCAGCAGCGCTGGGACAGGCAATCAGCCCCAGCATTTT. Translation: CASSAGTGNQPQHF.

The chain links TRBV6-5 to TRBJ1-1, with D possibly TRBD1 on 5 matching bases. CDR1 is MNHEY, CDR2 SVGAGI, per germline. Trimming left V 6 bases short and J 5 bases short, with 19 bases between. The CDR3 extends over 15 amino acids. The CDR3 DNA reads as TGTGCCAGCAGATACGAAGGTCGGGGGATGACTGAAGCTTTCTTT. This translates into CASRYEGRGMTEAFF.

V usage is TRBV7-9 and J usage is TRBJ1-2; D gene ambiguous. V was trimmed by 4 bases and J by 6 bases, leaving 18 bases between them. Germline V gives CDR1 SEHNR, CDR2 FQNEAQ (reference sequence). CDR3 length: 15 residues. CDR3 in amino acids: CASSSGEGDKNGYTF. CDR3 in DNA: TGTGCCAGCAGCTCCGGAGAGGGAGATAAGAATGGCTACACCTTC.

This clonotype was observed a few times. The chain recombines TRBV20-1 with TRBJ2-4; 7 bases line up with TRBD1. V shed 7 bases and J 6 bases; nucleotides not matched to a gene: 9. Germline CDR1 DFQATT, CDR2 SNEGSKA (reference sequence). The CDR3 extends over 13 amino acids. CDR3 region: CSVTGEGANIQYF. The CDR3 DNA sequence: TGCAGTGTTACAGGGGAAGGGGCAAACATTCAGTACTTC.

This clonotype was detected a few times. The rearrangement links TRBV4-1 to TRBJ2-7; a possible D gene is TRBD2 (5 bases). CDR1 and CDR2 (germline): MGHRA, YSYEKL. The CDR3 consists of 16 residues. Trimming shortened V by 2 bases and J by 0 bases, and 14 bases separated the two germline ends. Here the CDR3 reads CASSQPLDSSSYEQYF. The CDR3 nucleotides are TGCGCCAGCAGCCAACCCCTGGACTCGAGCTCCTACGAGCAGTACTTC.

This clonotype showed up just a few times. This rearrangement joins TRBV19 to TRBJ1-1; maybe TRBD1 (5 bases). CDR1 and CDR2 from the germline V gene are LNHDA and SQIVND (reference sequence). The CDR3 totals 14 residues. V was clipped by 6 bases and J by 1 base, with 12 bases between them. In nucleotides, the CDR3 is TGTGCCAGTAGACCCCCGGGGCCGAACACTGAAGCTTTCTTT. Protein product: CASRPPGPNTEAFF. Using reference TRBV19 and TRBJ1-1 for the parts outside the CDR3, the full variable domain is DGGITQSPKYLFRKEGQNVTLSCEQNLNHDAMYWYRQDPGQGLRLIYYSQIVNDFQKGDIAEGYSVSREKKESFPLTVTSAQKNPTAFYLCASRPPGPNTEAFFGQGTRLTVV.

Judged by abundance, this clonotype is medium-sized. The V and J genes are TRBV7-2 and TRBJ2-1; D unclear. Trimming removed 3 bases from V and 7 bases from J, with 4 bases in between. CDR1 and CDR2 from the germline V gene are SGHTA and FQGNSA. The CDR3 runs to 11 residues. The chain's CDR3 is CASSFGNEQFF. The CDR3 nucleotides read TGTGCCAGCAGCTTTGGGAATGAGCAGTTCTTC.

CDR3 nucleotide sequence: TGTGCCAGCAGCCACCTCTCGGGGGCCGGGGAGCTGTTTTTT. This sequence encodes CASSHLSGAGELFF. The chain is built from TRBV6-2 or TRBV6-3 and TRBJ2-2; TRBD2 is a possible D gene (6 bases). V lost 6 bases to trimming and J lost 6 bases, with 14 bases between them. The CDR3 sequence is 14 residues long. Germline V gives CDR1 MNHEY, CDR2 SVGEGT.

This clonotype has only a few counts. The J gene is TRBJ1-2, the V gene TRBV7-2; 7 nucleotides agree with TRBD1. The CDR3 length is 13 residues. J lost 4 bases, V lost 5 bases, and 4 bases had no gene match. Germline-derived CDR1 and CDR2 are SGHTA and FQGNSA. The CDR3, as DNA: TGTGCCAGCAGCGACAGGGATTTCTATGGCTACACCTTC. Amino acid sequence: CASSDRDFYGYTF.

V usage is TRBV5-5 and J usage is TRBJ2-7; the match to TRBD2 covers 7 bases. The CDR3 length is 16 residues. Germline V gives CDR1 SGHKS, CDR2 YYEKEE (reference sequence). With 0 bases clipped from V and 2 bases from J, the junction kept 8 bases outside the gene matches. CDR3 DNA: TGTGCCAGCAGCTTGGGGGGGGGACGGCCAACCTACGAGCAGTACTTC. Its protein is CASSLGGGRPTYEQYF.

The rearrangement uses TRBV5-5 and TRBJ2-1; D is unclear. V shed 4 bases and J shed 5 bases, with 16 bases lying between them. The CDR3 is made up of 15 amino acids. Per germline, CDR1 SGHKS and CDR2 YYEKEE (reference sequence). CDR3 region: CASSIRVPANNEQFF. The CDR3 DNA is TGTGCCAGCAGCATTAGGGTCCCGGCGAACAATGAGCAGTTCTTC.

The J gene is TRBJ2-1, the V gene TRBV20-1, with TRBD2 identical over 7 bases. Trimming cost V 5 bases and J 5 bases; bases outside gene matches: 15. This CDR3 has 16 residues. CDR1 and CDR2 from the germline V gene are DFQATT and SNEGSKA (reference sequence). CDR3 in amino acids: CSARGVVGGGNNEQFF. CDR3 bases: TGCAGTGCTCGGGGGGTGGTGGGGGGGGGGAACAATGAGCAGTTCTTC.

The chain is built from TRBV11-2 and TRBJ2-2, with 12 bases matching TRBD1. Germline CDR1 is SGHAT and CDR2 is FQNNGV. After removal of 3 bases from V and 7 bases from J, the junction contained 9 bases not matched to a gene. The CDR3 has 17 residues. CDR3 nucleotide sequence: TGTGCCAGCAGCTTCCCCCGGGACAGGGGGCTTCACGGGGAGCTGTTTTTT. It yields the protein CASSFPRDRGLHGELFF.

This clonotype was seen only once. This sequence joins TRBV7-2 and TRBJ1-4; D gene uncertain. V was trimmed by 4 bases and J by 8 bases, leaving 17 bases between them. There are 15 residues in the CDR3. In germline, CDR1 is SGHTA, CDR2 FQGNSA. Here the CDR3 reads CASSSRSGGGEKLFF. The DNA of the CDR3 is TGTGCCAGCAGCTCCCGATCGGGCGGTGGGGAAAAACTGTTTTTT.

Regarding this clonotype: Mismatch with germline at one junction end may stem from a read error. The CDR3 reads CASSHPRQSYEQYF. DNA for the CDR3: TGCGCTAGCAGCCATCCGAGGCAGTCCTACGAGCAGTACTTC. V is TRBV4-3 and J is TRBJ2-7; D uncertain. From germline, CDR1 is LGHNA and CDR2 YSLEER. The CDR3 consists of 14 residues.

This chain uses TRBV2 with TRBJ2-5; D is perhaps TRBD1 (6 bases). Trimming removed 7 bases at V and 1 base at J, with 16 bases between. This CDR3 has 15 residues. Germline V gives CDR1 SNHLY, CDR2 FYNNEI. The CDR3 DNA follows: TGTGCCAGCACTCTTACAAGGGGGAGCCAAGAGACCCAGTACTTC. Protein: CASTLTRGSQETQYF.

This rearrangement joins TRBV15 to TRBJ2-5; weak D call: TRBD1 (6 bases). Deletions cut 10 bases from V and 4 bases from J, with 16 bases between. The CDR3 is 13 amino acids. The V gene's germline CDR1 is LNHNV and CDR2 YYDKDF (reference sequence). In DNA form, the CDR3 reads TGTGCCATTAGAACAGGGTGGTCAGAGACCCAGTACTTC. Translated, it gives CAIRTGWSETQYF.

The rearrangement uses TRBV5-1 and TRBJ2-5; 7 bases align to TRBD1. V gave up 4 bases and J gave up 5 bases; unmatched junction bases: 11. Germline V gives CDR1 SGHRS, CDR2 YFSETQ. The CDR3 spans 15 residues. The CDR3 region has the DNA TGCGCCAGCAGCGTGCGACAGGGTAGCATCGAGACCCAGTACTTC. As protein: CASSVRQGSIETQYF.

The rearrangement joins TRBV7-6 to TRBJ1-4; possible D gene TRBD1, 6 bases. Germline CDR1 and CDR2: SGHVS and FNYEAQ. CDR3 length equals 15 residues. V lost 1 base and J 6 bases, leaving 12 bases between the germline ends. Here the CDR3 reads CASSLGSGEDEKLFF. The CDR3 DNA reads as TGTGCCAGCAGCTTAGGTTCAGGGGAGGATGAAAAACTGTTTTTT.

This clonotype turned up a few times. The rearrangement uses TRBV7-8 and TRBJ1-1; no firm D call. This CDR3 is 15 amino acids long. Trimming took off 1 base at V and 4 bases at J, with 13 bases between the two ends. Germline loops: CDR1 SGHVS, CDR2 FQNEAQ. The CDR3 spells CASSLDSWAGTEAFF. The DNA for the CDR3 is TGTGCCAGCAGCTTAGATTCGTGGGCAGGCACTGAAGCTTTCTTT.

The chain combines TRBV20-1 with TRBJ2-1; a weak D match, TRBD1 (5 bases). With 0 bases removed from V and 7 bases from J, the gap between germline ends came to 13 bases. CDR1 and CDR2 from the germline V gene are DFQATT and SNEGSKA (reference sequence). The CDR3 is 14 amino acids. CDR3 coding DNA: TGCAGTGCTAGAGATCGGGTCAGGGTTAATGAGCAGTTCTTC. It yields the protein CSARDRVRVNEQFF.

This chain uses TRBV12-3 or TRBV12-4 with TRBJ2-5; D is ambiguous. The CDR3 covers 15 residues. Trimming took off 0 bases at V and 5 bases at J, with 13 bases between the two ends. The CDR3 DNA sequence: TGTGCCAGCAGTTTAGCGGGAATCGTACAGGAGACCCAGTACTTC. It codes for CASSLAGIVQETQYF.

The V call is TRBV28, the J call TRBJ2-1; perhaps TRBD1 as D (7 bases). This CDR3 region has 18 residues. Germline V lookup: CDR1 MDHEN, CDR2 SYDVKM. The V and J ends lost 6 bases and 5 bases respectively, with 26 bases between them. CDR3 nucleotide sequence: TGTGCCAGCAGCTACCTAGGGCGGGACAGCCCGAGAAACAATGAGCAGTTCTTC. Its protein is CASSYLGRDSPRNNEQFF.

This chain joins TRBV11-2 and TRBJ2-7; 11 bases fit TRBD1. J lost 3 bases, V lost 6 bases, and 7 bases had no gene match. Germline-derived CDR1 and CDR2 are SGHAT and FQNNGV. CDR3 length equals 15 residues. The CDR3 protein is CASRGGTGGNYEQYF. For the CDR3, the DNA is TGTGCCAGCAGGGGAGGGACAGGGGGAAACTACGAGCAGTACTTC.